One and the same sample provided the 9 T cell receptor beta chains below, sequenced in a study of cytomegalovirus exposure and HLA in healthy donors (dated by TCRdb to about 2017). To prepare the library, the immunoSEQ multiplex PCR assay was applied. TCRdb mirrors the immuneACCESS table, restricted to in-frame sequences. Some clones are absent from its copies; in checked studies, under half trace to an unresolved V gene, and the reason for the others is unknown. This sample comprises fewer than 250,000 clones, approximately 87% of them detected only once. The top ten constitute around 3% of the sample. The sample taken for sequencing was PBMCs. The receptors originated from a man aged 18-30 years in good health and CMV-seronegative.

The chain uses TRBV19 and TRBJ2-7; D may be TRBD1 (5 bases). CDR3 size: 14 residues. Trimming shortened V by 3 bases and J by 2 bases, and 11 bases separated the two germline ends. The V gene's germline CDR1 is LNHDA and CDR2 SQIVND (reference sequence). CDR3 nucleotide sequence: TGTGCCAGTAGTATGGGGCTAGTGACCTACGAGCAGTACTTC. Translated: CASSMGLVTYEQYF.

The rearrangement links TRBV6-5 to TRBJ2-2; the match to TRBD2 covers 10 bases. CDR1 MNHEY and CDR2 SVGAGI come from the germline V gene. Losses at the gene ends were 5 bases for V and 7 bases for J; bases not matched to a gene: 4. The CDR3 extends over 14 amino acids. This chain's CDR3 is CASSVAGGSGELFF. The CDR3 bases are TGTGCCAGCAGTGTAGCGGGAGGTAGCGGGGAGCTGTTTTTT.

The gene calls are TRBV7-6 and TRBJ1-2; 10 positions agree with TRBD1. CDR3 length equals 17 residues. J lost 0 bases, V lost 1 base, and 5 bases had no gene match. Germline V lookup: CDR1 SGHVS, CDR2 FNYEAQ. DNA of the CDR3: TGTGCCAGCAGCTTAGGAGGGACAGGGGCCGCTAACTATGGCTACACCTTC. Amino acids: CASSLGGTGAANYGYTF.

The chain's CDR3 is CASSFAAGGVETQYF. The CDR3 coding sequence is TGTGCCAGCAGCTTTGCGGCGGGGGGCGTAGAGACCCAGTACTTC. This chain links TRBV5-6 with TRBJ2-5, with 8 positions matching TRBD2. V lost 2 bases to trimming and J lost 4 bases; unmatched junction nucleotides: 7. The CDR3 is 15 residues long. Germline lookup yields CDR1 SGHDT and CDR2 YYEEEE.

This chain links TRBV29-1 with TRBJ2-3; 11 positions match TRBD2. CDR1 and CDR2 from the germline V gene are SQVTM and ANQGSEA. Germline trimming cut 4 bases from V and 3 bases from J; bases unmatched to any gene: 3. The CDR3 sequence is 14 residues long. The DNA for the CDR3 is TGCAGCGTTGGGTCTAGCGGGAGGACAGATACGCAGTATTTT. Amino acid sequence: CSVGSSGRTDTQYF.

This clone has only one observation. The rearrangement uses TRBV4-1 and TRBJ2-7, with 7 bases fitting TRBD2. The length of the CDR3 is 19 residues. Germline V gene lookup returns CDR1 MGHRA and CDR2 YSYEKL. V lost 3 bases to trimming and J lost 2 bases; unmatched junction nucleotides: 19. This chain's CDR3 is CASSHWSPGERDIPYEQYF. CDR3 coding DNA: TGCGCCAGCAGCCACTGGAGTCCCGGAGAGCGGGATATTCCCTACGAGCAGTACTTC.

The chain links TRBV2 to TRBJ2-7; no clear D. Germline values: CDR1 SNHLY, CDR2 FYNNEI. Trimming removed 6 bases from V and 2 bases from J, with 17 bases in between. CDR3 size: 15 residues. The CDR3 DNA reads TGTGCCAGCAGCCAGGCCAGGCCAGAACCCTACGAGCAGTACTTC. This sequence encodes CASSQARPEPYEQYF.

The chain is built from TRBV4-2 and TRBJ1-2, with D hard to call. Trimming took 9 bases from V and 3 from J, leaving 14 bases between them. This CDR3 is built from 13 residues. CDR1 and CDR2 (germline): LGHNA, YNFKEQ. The CDR3 loop reads CASFGYRDYGYTF. The CDR3 nucleotides are TGTGCCAGTTTTGGGTACAGAGACTATGGCTACACCTTC.

The chain couples TRBV5-1 to TRBJ2-3, with D maybe TRBD2 (6 bases). Deletions cut 3 bases from V and 0 bases from J, with 17 bases between. Germline V lookup: CDR1 SGHRS, CDR2 YFSETQ. CDR3 length: 17 amino acids. The CDR3 is CASSSPGLTYSTDTQYF. As DNA, the CDR3 is TGCGCCAGCAGCTCTCCGGGACTCACTTATAGCACAGATACGCAGTATTTT.